This is a list of T cell receptor beta chains from one sample in a study of blood T cell repertoires in COVID-19. Some clones are missing from TCRdb's copy, which holds only in-frame ones; the method was immunoSEQ multiplex PCR. The sample records 100,000 to 150,000 clones, around 83% being singletons. The sample comprised peripheral blood. These receptor sequences come from a man aged 35 to 55 with active or convalescent COVID-19. The CDR3 runs from the conserved cysteine through the conserved F or W. Size values are once, few and many counts, or a class for expanded clones, and some rows have none.

clone_size cdr3_length j_call v_call cdr3_aa
NA 15 TRBJ2-7 TRBV18 CASSPDRGGSYEQYF
NA 15 TRBJ1-1 TRBV9 CASSVSADLNTEAFF
NA 14 TRBJ1-5 TRBV19 CATTGVGSGQPQHF
once 15 TRBJ1-1 TRBV3-1/TRBV3-2 CASSQEGGRGPEAFF
NA 15 TRBJ2-3 TRBV7-2 CASSLWGGGADTQYF
NA 17 TRBJ2-5 TRBV27 CASSTKGGGFPLETQYF
NA 14 TRBJ1-6 TRBV6-5 CASRGQAYNSPLHF
NA 12 TRBJ1-6 TRBV19 CASSWADSPLHF
few 13 TRBJ1-4 TRBV9 CASSVGTDEKLFF
once 18 TRBJ2-2 TRBV5-6 CASSLEGQGRANTGELFF
once 16 TRBJ2-3 TRBV3-1/TRBV3-2 CASRATSGGTTDTQYF
NA 13 TRBJ1-2 TRBV30 CAWSDLGGTGYTF
NA 14 TRBJ1-2 TRBV6-5 CASSSAHPFYGYTF
NA 16 TRBJ2-7 TRBV6-6 CASSTPQVLPSYEQYF
NA 15 TRBJ2-2 TRBV6-5 CASKNGGQFTGELFF
NA 11 TRBJ2-1 TRBV6-5 CASSGGNEQFF
NA 17 TRBJ2-2 TRBV7-3 CATKRFGQEMNTGELFF
once 13 TRBJ2-5 TRBV5-1 CASSLGGGETQYF
NA 15 TRBJ1-3 TRBV9 CASSVESGNGNTIYF
NA 14 TRBJ2-5 TRBV9 CASSVGAGIETQYF
NA 14 TRBJ2-2 TRBV5-1 CASSLQGDTGELFF
NA 16 TRBJ1-2 TRBV7-2 CASSRGVGQRLYGYTF
NA 16 TRBJ2-1 TRBV16 CASSQPPGGVFNEQFF
NA 14 TRBJ2-3 TRBV29-1 CSVDRAMDRDTQYF
NA 14 TRBJ1-1 TRBV29-1 CSVGRESRFTEAFF
few 14 TRBJ2-7 TRBV30 CAWRGQGRSYEQYF
NA 13 TRBJ1-1 TRBV12-3/TRBV12-4 CASSFTGDTEAFF